This T cell receptor beta chain was sequenced for a study of beta chain features in type 1 diabetes. Isolated RNA was reverse transcribed in full, so expressed TCRB transcripts were sequenced. TCRdb's table, derived via immunoSEQ multiplex PCR, lists solely in-frame clones and lacks some. This sample has approximately 40,000 clones; 50% occur once, and the top ten carry 0.2% to 0.3%. This CDR3 comprises 20 residues. Trimming cost V 4 bases and J 4 bases; bases outside gene matches: 18. CDR1 and CDR2 from the germline V gene are LGHNA and YSLEER. The chain links TRBV4-3 to TRBJ2-1; TRBD2 agrees at 11 bases. The clonotype comes from a woman aged 30 to 39 in good health. The sequenced sample was stem cell memory CD4+ T cells from blood. The CDR3 spells CASSLVQLAGGGGVYNEQFF. The DNA for the CDR3 is TGCGCCAGCAGCCTAGTGCAGCTAGCGGGAGGAGGGGGGGTTTACAATGAGCAGTTCTTC.